This T cell receptor beta chain was sequenced for a study of molecular identifiers for immune sequencing clone quantification. This clonotype occurred a few times. TCRdb passed the PCR reads through MiXCR, listing each CDR3 protein once. The sample lists about 500,000 distinct CDR3 sequences; about 21% were seen once. Input for naive CD8 libraries was roughly 19,000 to 1,100,000 sorted cells; the RNA fraction used was 10%, 30% or 50%. Germline lookup yields CDR1 SGHDN and CDR2 FVKESK. This CDR3 region has 14 residues. Trimming stripped 4 bases from V and 7 bases from J, with 16 bases between. The sample taken for sequencing was naive CD8+ T cells from blood, with Jurkat cell RNA spiked in. Noted subset: FACS-sorted CD8+CD4-CCR7+CD45RA+ naive T cells. The chain carries TRBV14 and TRBJ1-1; possibly TRBD1 for D (6 bases). The origin of this receptor is a human donor in good health. Some libraries in this study had Jurkat cell RNA spiked in. The CDR3 here is CASSPGAGYIEAFF. The CDR3 DNA reads TGTGCCAGCAGCCCAGGGGCGGGGTACATTGAAGCTTTCTTT.